The rows below give T cell receptor beta chains drawn from one sample of a study of beta chain features in type 1 diabetes. The protocol was immunoSEQ multiplex PCR, while the TCRdb copy is restricted to in-frame clones and leaves out a portion. Here the sample spans hundreds of thousands of clones, 15% to 19% being singletons. Source material: naive CD4+ T cells from blood. These receptors all stem from a man aged 18-30 years in good health. Both conserved end residues are part of each CDR3. A D gene is named only where the DNA matches it firmly. Clone size is shown for a subset of rows, as once, few, many or a class of expanded clone.

TRBJ2-7 | TRBD2 | TRBV6-5 | NA | TGTGCCAGCAGTCCCGATAGCGGGAGGGCCTACGAGCAGTACTTC | CASSPDSGRAYEQYF
TRBJ1-4 | NA | TRBV14 | NA | TGTGCCAGCAGCCAAATGGGGTTGAATGAAAAACTGTTTTTT | CASSQMGLNEKLFF
TRBJ1-1 | NA | TRBV6-5 | NA | TGTGCCAGCAGTTCGAGGGGGAGGAACACTGAAGCTTTCTTT | CASSSRGRNTEAFF
TRBJ1-1 | TRBD1 | TRBV9 | NA | TGTGCCAGTCGAAGACAGGGATCGGGGGACACTGAAGCTTTCTTT | CASRRQGSGDTEAFF
TRBJ1-2 | NA | TRBV28 | NA | TGTGCCAGCAGTTTAGGGACGGCTAACTATGGCTACACCTTC | CASSLGTANYGYTF
TRBJ2-4 | NA | TRBV18 | few | TGTGCCAGCTTACCGGGACATATACTAGCCAAAAACATTCAGTACTTC | CASLPGHILAKNIQYF
TRBJ2-4 | NA | TRBV18 | NA | TGTGCCAGCTCACCACCGGCGTGGGCCAGAGGGGAAAACATTCAGTACTTC | CASSPPAWARGENIQYF
TRBJ2-7 | NA | TRBV11-2 | few | TGTGCCAGCAGTATCGGGGGCGCAACCTACGAGCAGTACTTC | CASSIGGATYEQYF
TRBJ1-2 | NA | TRBV20-1 | few | TGCAGTGCTCTCAGGAACTATGGCTACACCTTC | CSALRNYGYTF
TRBJ2-7 | TRBD1 | TRBV28 | few | TGTGCCAGCAGTCCCCCGGGACAGCTTTCCTACGAGCAGTACTTC | CASSPPGQLSYEQYF
TRBJ2-7 | NA | TRBV14 | NA | TGTGCCAGCAGCCACCCAGACCGTCTGGGCTACGAGCAGTACTTC | CASSHPDRLGYEQYF
TRBJ2-7 | NA | TRBV28 | few | TGTGCCAGCGGCTCAGCGACGGTGAGCTCCTACGAGCAGTACTTC | CASGSATVSSYEQYF
TRBJ2-3 | NA | TRBV20-1 | NA | TGCAGTGCTAGACTAGTCAATACGCAGTATTTT | CSARLVNTQYF
TRBJ1-1 | NA | TRBV18 | few | TGTGCCAGCTCTCCCCACGGGACTGAAGCTTTCTTT | CASSPHGTEAFF